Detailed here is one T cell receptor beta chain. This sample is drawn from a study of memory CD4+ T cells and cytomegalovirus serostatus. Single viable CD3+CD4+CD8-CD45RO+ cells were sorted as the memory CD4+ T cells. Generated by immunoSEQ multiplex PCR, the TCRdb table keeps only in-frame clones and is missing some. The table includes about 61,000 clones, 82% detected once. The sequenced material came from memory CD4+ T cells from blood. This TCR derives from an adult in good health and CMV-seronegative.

The CDR3 bases are TGTGCCAGCAGCTTGGAGCGGGACACCTCCTACAATGAGCAGTTCTTC. Its protein product is CASSLERDTSYNEQFF. The chain recombines TRBV5-6 with TRBJ2-1, with a weak D call TRBD2 (7 bases). Per germline, CDR1 SGHDT and CDR2 YYEEEE. V was pared by 0 bases and J by 0 bases, with 10 bases between. CDR3 length: 16 amino acids.